Below, 23 T cell receptor beta chains from the same sample are listed, as sequenced in a study of cytomegalovirus exposure and HLA in healthy donors. Generated by immunoSEQ multiplex PCR, the TCRdb table keeps only in-frame clones and is missing some. The table lists 130,000 to 150,000 clones, 89% of them singletons, with over 9% in the top ten. The sequenced sample consisted of PBMCs. The receptors here all came from a woman younger than 30 in good health and CMV-seropositive.

The CDR3, as DNA: TGTGCCAGCAGTGAGGAGGGGGGGCAATATGGCTACACCTTC. It yields the protein CASSEEGGQYGYTF. The gene calls are TRBV6-4 and TRBJ1-2; TRBD1 might be the D (6 bases). Germline V gene sequence: CDR1 MRHNA, CDR2 SNTAGT. Trimming took 3 bases from V and 5 from J, leaving 13 bases between them. CDR3 size: 14 residues.

This chain links TRBV28 with TRBJ1-4, with D unclear. The V end lost 4 bases, the J end lost 4 bases, and 10 bases lay between the germline ends. Germline values: CDR1 MDHEN, CDR2 SYDVKM. CDR3 size: 14 residues. The CDR3 loop reads CASSSDKRNEKLFF. The CDR3 DNA follows: TGTGCCAGCAGTTCGGATAAGCGTAATGAAAAACTGTTTTTT.

V and J are TRBV7-9 and TRBJ2-7; perhaps TRBD1 as D (6 bases). V was clipped by 2 bases and J by 1 base, with 21 bases between them. This CDR3 is 18 amino acids long. CDR1 and CDR2 (germline): SEHNR, FQNEAQ (reference sequence). Written as DNA, the CDR3 is TGTGCCAGCAGCTTAATTGGGGGCGGACAGACCAAGTCCTACGAGCAGTACTTC. Its translation: CASSLIGGGQTKSYEQYF.

The chain combines TRBV6-6 with TRBJ2-7, with 13 bases that match TRBD2. V was clipped by 6 bases and J by 2 bases; unmatched bases: 4. The CDR3 sequence is 15 residues long. CDR1 is MNHNY and CDR2 is SVGAGI in the germline V gene (reference sequence). The CDR3 loop is CASRPGTSGAYEQYF. CDR3 in DNA: TGTGCCAGCAGACCCGGGACTAGCGGGGCCTACGAGCAGTACTTC.

This chain joins TRBV9 and TRBJ2-7; D perhaps matches TRBD1 (7 bases). The CDR3 covers 16 residues. The germline gives CDR1 SGDLS, CDR2 YYNGEE. With 0 bases removed from V and 0 bases from J, the gap between germline ends came to 13 bases. The CDR3 reads CASSVGGTALSYEQYF. CDR3 DNA sequence: TGTGCCAGCAGCGTAGGCGGGACAGCCCTCTCCTACGAGCAGTACTTC. The variable domain in full, completed from reference TRBV9 and TRBJ2-7, reads DSGVTQTPKHLITATGQRVTLRCSPRSGDLSVYWYQQSLDQGLQFLIQYYNGEERAKGNILERFSAQQFPDLHSELNLSSLELGDSALYFCASSVGGTALSYEQYFGPGTRLTVT.

This chain connects TRBV30 to TRBJ2-7, with D maybe TRBD2 (5 bases). The V gene's germline CDR1 is GTSNPN and CDR2 SVGIG (reference sequence). Trimming took 1 base from V and 3 from J, leaving 19 bases between them. This CDR3 has 16 amino acids. In DNA form, the CDR3 reads TGTGCCTGGAGTGCCTCGAGGGCCCGACTATACTACGAGCAGTACTTC. This translates into CAWSASRARLYYEQYF.

This clone was recorded a few times. Other DNA sequences in this sample translate to the same CDR3. The chain couples TRBV6-5 to TRBJ1-2; D gene unclear. V lost 2 bases, J lost 1 base, and 5 bases lay in between. The CDR3 totals 13 residues. Germline V gene lookup returns CDR1 MNHEY and CDR2 SVGAGI. In DNA form, the CDR3 reads TGTGCCAGCAGTTACGGGCTTAACTATGGCTACACCTTC. Its translation: CASSYGLNYGYTF.

The V and J genes are TRBV7-7 and TRBJ1-1, with 7 bases lining up with TRBD1. Germline CDR1 reads SSHAT; CDR2 reads FNYEAQ (reference sequence). Losses at the gene ends were 5 bases for V and 2 bases for J; bases not matched to a gene: 2. The CDR3 extends over 13 amino acids. As DNA, the CDR3 is TGTGCCAGCAGCCGGGACAGTAACACTGAAGCTTTCTTT. This codes for CASSRDSNTEAFF.

The rearrangement uses TRBV29-1 and TRBJ1-4, with D possibly being TRBD1 (5 bases). The CDR3 is 13 residues long. Trimming removed 6 bases from V and 7 bases from J, with 15 bases in between. Germline CDR1 and CDR2: SQVTM and ANQGSEA. The CDR3 sequence is CSVGTPRGEKLFF. For the CDR3, the DNA is TGCAGCGTCGGGACTCCTCGGGGTGAAAAACTGTTTTTT.

The chain links TRBV28 to TRBJ1-2; weak D call: TRBD1 (5 bases). The CDR3 contains 12 residues. Germline-derived CDR1 and CDR2 are MDHEN and SYDVKM. The V end was cut by 3 bases, the J end by 7 bases, with 9 bases between. In nucleotides, the CDR3 is TGTGCCAGCAGTTTTGGGGGGTTTGGCTACACCTTC. It translates to CASSFGGFGYTF.

The chain recombines TRBV30 with TRBJ1-1, with D perhaps matching TRBD1 (6 bases). Trimming took 5 bases from V and 4 from J, leaving 14 bases between them. In germline, CDR1 is GTSNPN, CDR2 SVGIG (reference sequence). The CDR3 totals 13 residues. This CDR3 is CAWAPRGATEAFF. The CDR3 DNA reads TGTGCCTGGGCTCCCCGGGGGGCCACTGAAGCTTTCTTT.

This clone was recorded a few times. CDR3 in DNA: TGTGCCAGCAGTACCGACAGTCCCCAGAACTCACCCCTCCACTTT. This sequence encodes CASSTDSPQNSPLHF. The J gene is TRBJ1-6, the V gene TRBV2; possible D gene TRBD1, 5 bases. The CDR3 loop spans 15 amino acids. CDR1 is SNHLY and CDR2 is FYNNEI in the germline V gene. The V end was cut by 5 bases, the J end by 10 bases, with 18 bases between. The full variable domain, with the rest looked up from reference TRBV2 and TRBJ1-6, is EPEVTQTPSHQVTQMGQEVILRCVPISNHLYFYWYRQILGQKVEFLVSFYNNEISEKSEIFDDQFSVERPDGSNFTLKIRSTKLEDSAMYFCASSTDSPQNSPLHFGNGTRLTVT.

The gene calls are TRBV7-8 and TRBJ1-3, with unresolved D. The V and J ends lost 2 bases and 0 bases respectively, with 2 bases between them. CDR3 length: 13 amino acids. The V gene's germline CDR1 is SGHVS and CDR2 FQNEAQ. In nucleotides, the CDR3 is TGTGCCAGCAGCTTATACTCTGGAAACACCATATATTTT. Translation: CASSLYSGNTIYF.

The rearrangement joins TRBV27 to TRBJ1-4; 9 positions match TRBD1. The CDR3 covers 16 residues. V was pared by 5 bases and J by 8 bases, with 12 bases of the junction left unmatched. Germline V gene lookup returns CDR1 MNHEY and CDR2 SMNVEV (reference sequence). DNA of the CDR3: TGTGCCAGCAGTGATCTCCCCGGGACAGGGAGGGAAAAACTGTTTTTT. Translating gives CASSDLPGTGREKLFF.

This clone showed up just once. V usage is TRBV7-2 and J usage is TRBJ2-3; the D gene is possibly TRBD2 (5 bases). The V gene's germline CDR1 is SGHTA and CDR2 FQGNSA. Between the trimmed V and J ends, which lost 5 bases and 1 base, there was a span of 13 bases. This CDR3 has 15 residues. The DNA for the CDR3 is TGTGCCAGCAGCCCCGGGGTGGGCGGCACAGATACGCAGTATTTT. Encoded protein: CASSPGVGGTDTQYF.

The CDR3 is CASSRLTGGSYEQYF. CDR3 DNA: TGTGCCAGCAGCCGGCTGACAGGGGGCTCTTACGAGCAGTACTTC. The V call is TRBV28, the J call TRBJ2-7, with 10 bases aligning to TRBD1. CDR3 length equals 15 residues. In germline, CDR1 is MDHEN, CDR2 SYDVKM. V was pared by 6 bases and J by 4 bases, with 9 bases of the junction left unmatched.

The rearrangement uses TRBV18 and TRBJ1-1; tentatively, D is TRBD1 (6 bases). The CDR3 is 16 residues long. The germline V gene has CDR1 KGHSH and CDR2 LQKENI. V was trimmed by 0 bases and J by 2 bases, leaving 13 bases between them. The CDR3: CASSPPLTGQNTEAFF. As DNA, the CDR3 is TGTGCCAGCTCACCACCCCTCACAGGGCAAAACACTGAAGCTTTCTTT.

The chain uses TRBV10-3 and TRBJ1-2; 7 bases agree with TRBD1. V shed 7 bases and J 1 base; nucleotides not matched to a gene: 6. This CDR3 is 14 amino acids long. Looked up from germline, CDR1 is ENHRY and CDR2 is SYGVKD. CDR3: CAITGQAINYGYTF. The CDR3 nucleotides read TGTGCCATCACCGGACAGGCAATTAACTATGGCTACACCTTC.

The chain employs TRBV19 and TRBJ1-1, with a weak D call TRBD1 (6 bases). CDR1 and CDR2 from the germline V gene are LNHDA and SQIVND (reference sequence). This CDR3 has 16 amino acids. The germline V and J ends were trimmed by 4 bases and 2 bases, with 17 bases remaining between them. Here the CDR3 DNA reads TGTGCCAGTAGTAGCAACCCCGGGACACGAAACACTGAAGCTTTCTTT. As protein: CASSSNPGTRNTEAFF.

J is TRBJ2-1 and V is TRBV28; no firm D call. Between the trimmed V and J ends, which lost 2 bases and 0 bases, there was a span of 5 bases. The CDR3 is 14 residues long. Germline CDR1 is MDHEN and CDR2 is SYDVKM. The CDR3 sequence is CASSLAPSYNEQFF. In DNA form, the CDR3 reads TGTGCCAGCAGTTTAGCGCCCTCCTACAATGAGCAGTTCTTC.

This sequence joins TRBV7-2 and TRBJ2-1; no clear D. CDR1 is SGHTA and CDR2 is FQGNSA in the germline V gene. V was pared by 1 base and J by 10 bases, with 8 bases between. The CDR3 is made up of 12 amino acids. CDR3 residues: CASSLDRTEQFF. The CDR3 coding sequence is TGTGCCAGCAGCTTAGACAGAACCGAGCAGTTCTTC.

The chain combines TRBV5-6 with TRBJ2-2; TRBD2 matches at 7 bases. This CDR3 spans 15 amino acids. CDR1 and CDR2 from the germline V gene are SGHDT and YYEEEE. V dropped 4 bases and J dropped 5; count of bases not matched to a gene: 8. CDR3 residues: CASSIPWGGTGELFF. The CDR3 bases are TGTGCCAGCAGCATCCCTTGGGGGGGGACCGGGGAGCTGTTTTTT.

The chain is built from TRBV9 and TRBJ1-6; TRBD1 matches 9 bases. Germline trimming cut 5 bases from V and 0 bases from J; bases unmatched to any gene: 3. The germline CDR1 and CDR2 sequences are SGDLS and YYNGEE. CDR3 size: 16 residues. CDR3 in DNA: TGTGCCAGCAGTACAGGGGGCGGCTCCTATAATTCACCCCTCCACTTT. It encodes CASSTGGGSYNSPLHF.